These 19 T cell receptor beta chains share one sample of origin, sequenced in a study of T-cell reconstitution after alpha-beta-depleted transplantation in children. Unique molecular identifiers were used in preparing the TCRbeta library. TCRdb recomputed calls from the PCR reads with MiXCR, one row per CDR3 protein. The table includes 200,000 or so distinct CDR3 sequences, approximately 8% detected once. The sample was PBMCs, mostly from graft donor cells, taken 360 days after TCRalphabeta/CD19-depleted stem cell transplant. All receptors come from a male patient aged 2-10 years who had a stem cell transplant for acute myeloid leukemia, so the T cells may come from the graft donor.

In this sample, this clonotype turned up many times. The chain has TRBV12-3 or TRBV12-4 and TRBJ2-3; D not resolved. Trimming shortened V by 1 base and J by 2 bases, and 13 bases separated the two germline ends. The CDR3 length is 16 residues. CDR3 sequence reads: CASSLGGTAFTDTQYF. As DNA, the CDR3 is TGTGCCAGCAGTTTAGGAGGTACAGCCTTCACAGATACGCAGTATTTT.

This clonotype was detected a few times. The chain uses TRBV6-6 and TRBJ1-6; tentative D call: TRBD1 (5 bases). The length of the CDR3 is 13 residues. Per germline, CDR1 MNHNY and CDR2 SVGAGI (reference sequence). V was pared by 6 bases and J by 8 bases, with 11 bases between. CDR3 residues: CASRGTLDSPLHF. The CDR3 DNA is TGTGCCAGCAGGGGGACGTTAGATTCACCCCTCCACTTT.

This clonotype has at least ten counts. CDR3 region: CASRLTDTQYF. The CDR3 DNA follows: TGTGCCAGCAGACTCACAGATACGCAGTATTTT. This chain uses TRBV12-3 or TRBV12-4 with TRBJ2-3; D gene unclear. Trimming shortened V by 6 bases and J by 2 bases, and 3 bases separated the two germline ends. This CDR3 is built from 11 residues.

The sample holds many counts of this clonotype. The V and J genes are TRBV12-3 or TRBV12-4 and TRBJ2-1; D is undetermined. Trimming pared 5 bases from V and 5 bases from J, leaving 1 base between. The CDR3 is 10 residues long. The CDR3 bases are TGTGCCAGCAGTAACAATGAGCAGTTCTTC. This sequence encodes CASSNNEQFF.

This clonotype was seen at least ten times. The genes are TRBV7-2 and TRBJ2-3, with 7 nucleotides matching TRBD1. The CDR3 length is 15 residues. J was trimmed by 5 bases and V by 5 bases; bases with no gene match: 10. Germline CDR1 is SGHTA and CDR2 is FQGNSA. This chain's CDR3 is CASSPSPQGIDTQYF. CDR3 coding DNA: TGTGCCAGCAGCCCAAGCCCACAGGGGATAGATACGCAGTATTTT.

This chain links TRBV29-1 with TRBJ2-7; 10 positions match TRBD2. The CDR3 runs to 13 residues. Germline V gene lookup returns CDR1 SQVTM and CDR2 ANQGSEA. The trim removed 4 bases at V and 4 bases at J, leaving 4 bases unmatched. CDR3 protein: CSVGPSGSYEQYF. The CDR3 nucleotides are TGCAGCGTTGGCCCTAGCGGGAGTTACGAGCAGTACTTC.

The chain combines TRBV20-1 with TRBJ2-2; 10 bases fit TRBD1. Per the germline V gene, CDR1 is DFQATT and CDR2 is SNEGSKA (reference sequence). The V segment lost 1 base and the J segment 4 bases; nucleotides outside the gene matches: 3. The CDR3 loop spans 15 amino acids. The CDR3 coding sequence is TGCAGTGCTAGAGCCGGGACAGGGGCCACCGGGGAGCTGTTTTTT. It is translated as CSARAGTGATGELFF.

This clonotype was found many times. V usage is TRBV15 and J usage is TRBJ2-5, with unresolved D. Germline V gene data show CDR1 as LNHNV and CDR2 as YYDKDF (reference sequence). V was pared by 0 bases and J by 5 bases, with 4 bases between. The length of the CDR3 is 12 residues. The CDR3 here is CATSRDLETQYF. For the CDR3, the DNA is TGTGCCACCAGCAGAGATCTGGAGACCCAGTACTTC.

There are a few counts of this clonotype. This CDR3 is CASSLWPTGIAGNTIYF. CDR3 sequence (DNA): TGTGCCAGCAGTTTATGGCCGACAGGGATCGCTGGAAACACCATATATTTT. The V gene is TRBV12-3 or TRBV12-4, the J gene TRBJ1-3, with TRBD1 matching over 7 bases. The CDR3 spans 17 residues. V shed 2 bases and J 2 bases; nucleotides not matched to a gene: 9.

This clonotype occurred many times. This rearrangement joins TRBV20-1 to TRBJ2-5; no definite D call. The germline V gene encodes CDR1 DFQATT and CDR2 SNEGSKA (reference sequence). With 3 bases removed from V and 0 bases from J, the gap between germline ends came to 17 bases. The CDR3 is 16 residues long. DNA of the CDR3: TGCAGTGCTAGTCGAATTTATTCCGGAGACCAAGAGACCCAGTACTTC. Translated: CSASRIYSGDQETQYF.

This clonotype was recorded many times. This chain connects TRBV29-1 to TRBJ2-1; D gene ambiguous. This CDR3 is built from 16 residues. V was shortened by 3 bases and J by 4 bases, with 19 bases between the two germline ends. Germline CDR1 and CDR2: SQVTM and ANQGSEA. CDR3 sequence reads: CSVDAAPPPHYNEQFF. The CDR3 coding sequence is TGCAGCGTTGACGCTGCTCCACCTCCTCATTACAATGAGCAGTTCTTC.

The chain carries TRBV5-5 and TRBJ1-1, with D possibly TRBD1 on 5 matching bases. From germline, CDR1 is SGHKS and CDR2 YYEKEE (reference sequence). V lost 1 base and J 5 bases, leaving 18 bases between the germline ends. CDR3 length: 16 amino acids. The CDR3 spells CASSLRGPGGVTEAFF. As DNA, the CDR3 is TGTGCCAGCAGCTTGAGGGGTCCGGGGGGAGTGACTGAAGCTTTCTTT.

The genes are TRBV11-1 and TRBJ2-7; D is ambiguous. The germline V gene encodes CDR1 SGHAT and CDR2 FQDESV (reference sequence). V was trimmed by 5 bases and J by 8 bases, leaving 16 bases between them. The CDR3 is made up of 13 amino acids. The DNA for the CDR3 is TGTGCCAGCAGCCTGGCGCTAAACCGGCAGCAGTACTTC. Its translation: CASSLALNRQQYF.

The chain couples TRBV7-2 to TRBJ2-7; 10 nucleotides line up with TRBD1. Germline lookup yields CDR1 SGHTA and CDR2 FQGNSA. CDR3 length equals 15 residues. The V segment lost 4 bases and the J segment 0 bases; nucleotides outside the gene matches: 3. The CDR3 nucleotides are TGTGCCAGCAGCTGGACAGGGGGGGGCTCCTACGAGCAGTACGTC. Translation: CASSWTGGGSYEQYV.

This chain links TRBV12-3 or TRBV12-4 with TRBJ1-1; 10 bases align to TRBD1. J lost 7 bases, V lost 5 bases, and 7 bases had no gene match. The CDR3 length is 14 residues. The CDR3 loop is CASSPDRGASEAFF. The CDR3 region has the DNA TGTGCCAGCAGTCCGGACAGGGGGGCCAGTGAAGCTTTCTTT.

This clonotype was detected only a few times. V is TRBV5-6 and J is TRBJ2-2; D call uncertain. Per the germline V gene, CDR1 is SGHDT and CDR2 is YYEEEE. V lost 4 bases and J lost 4, with 11 bases in between. The CDR3 runs 14 residues. For the CDR3, the DNA is TGTGCCAGCAGCCCCGGCACTTCCACCGGGGAGCTGTTTTTT. It translates to CASSPGTSTGELFF.

This chain joins TRBV15 and TRBJ2-5; D is uncertain. V lost 0 bases, J lost 5 bases, and 13 bases lay in between. The CDR3 extends over 15 amino acids. Germline lookup yields CDR1 LNHNV and CDR2 YYDKDF (reference sequence). The CDR3 DNA sequence: TGTGCCACCAGCAGAGATCCCAGAGACGTGGAGACCCAGTACTTC. This codes for CATSRDPRDVETQYF.

The gene calls are TRBV12-3 or TRBV12-4 and TRBJ2-2, with 12 nucleotides matching TRBD2. V shed 4 bases and J 5 bases; nucleotides not matched to a gene: 5. There are 16 residues in the CDR3. The CDR3 loop reads CASSYLAGGRTGELFF. The CDR3 nucleotides read TGTGCCAGCAGTTACCTAGCGGGGGGGAGAACCGGGGAGCTGTTTTTT.

There are many counts of this clonotype. The chain is built from TRBV10-3 and TRBJ1-3; 10 bases are shared with TRBD1. Per the germline V gene, CDR1 is ENHRY and CDR2 is SYGVKD. Losses at the gene ends were 6 bases for V and 3 bases for J; bases not matched to a gene: 8. The CDR3 runs 16 residues. This CDR3 is CAISPRDRGIGNTIYF. The CDR3 bases are TGTGCCATCAGCCCCCGGGACAGGGGAATTGGAAACACCATATATTTT.